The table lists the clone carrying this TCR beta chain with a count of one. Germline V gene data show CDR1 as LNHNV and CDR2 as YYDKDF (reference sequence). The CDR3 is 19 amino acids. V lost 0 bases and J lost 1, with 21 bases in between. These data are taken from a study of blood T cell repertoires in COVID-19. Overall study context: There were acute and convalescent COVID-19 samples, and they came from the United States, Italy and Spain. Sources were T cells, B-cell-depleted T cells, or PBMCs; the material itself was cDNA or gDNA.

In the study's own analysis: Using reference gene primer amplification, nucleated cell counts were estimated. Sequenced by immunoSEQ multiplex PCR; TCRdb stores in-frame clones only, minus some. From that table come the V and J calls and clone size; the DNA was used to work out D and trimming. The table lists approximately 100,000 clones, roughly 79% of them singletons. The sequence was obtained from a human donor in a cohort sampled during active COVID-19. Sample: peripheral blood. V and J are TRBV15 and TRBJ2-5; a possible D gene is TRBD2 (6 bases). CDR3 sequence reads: CATSREGSGSGQGQETQYF. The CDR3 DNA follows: TGTGCCACCAGCAGAGAGGGTTCAGGTAGCGGCCAGGGCCAAGAGACCCAGTACTTC.